This T cell receptor (beta chain) is from a study of blood T cells in healthy people across ages. Trimming cost V 2 bases and J 6 bases; bases outside gene matches: 10. The germline V gene has CDR1 SGDLS and CDR2 YYNGEE. The CDR3 has 16 amino acids. Points from the study as a whole: The study regarded diversity estimates from one million T cells as underestimates. Unsorted PBMCs ruled out conclusive naive versus antigen-experienced comparison. Strong correlation linked observed beta diversity and percent naive T cells.

Primers used in a second PCR of roughly 6 to 11 cycles were a sample-barcoded 5' primer and a J-beta primer mix. Each sample yielded at least 2.5 million CDR3-containing paired-end reads. TCRdb redid the calling of the 5' RACE reads with MiXCR, one entry per CDR3 protein. The sample carries around 1,000,000 distinct CDR3 sequences, 30% to 40% recorded once. A word on this clonotype: The target antigen is unknown.

This chain links TRBV9 with TRBJ2-1; 8 bases align to TRBD2. The TCR sequence derives from a man younger than 35 in good health. The sample consisted of blood. The CDR3 region has the DNA TGTGCCAGCAGCGTTGACGGTGCGGGGGGATTCAATGAGCAGTTCTTC. Encoded protein: CASSVDGAGGFNEQFF.